This TCR beta chain was identified in a study of shared clonotypes between healthy human individuals. Data came from immunoSEQ multiplex PCR; TCRdb stores just in-frame clones and leaves some out. This table holds 2,100,000 or so clones, nearly 97% found once. V was cut by 2 bases and J by 2 bases, with 3 bases left in between. CDR3 length: 12 amino acids. Per germline, CDR1 SGHDT and CDR2 YYEEEE. Study-wide findings and caveats: Researchers found naive subsets generally carried larger estimated richness than memory subsets. Blood alone was sampled, and tissue repertoires likely differ.

Concerning this clone itself: Its antigen remains unknown.

The V call is TRBV5-6, the J call TRBJ2-3; no definite D call. The sequenced sample consisted of naive CD4+ T cells sorted from blood. Described subset: CD45RA+ positively selected. This TCR was recovered from a man in his late teens or twenties in good health. The CDR3 spells CASSFITDTQYF. The DNA for the CDR3 is TGTGCCAGCAGCTTCATCACAGATACGCAGTATTTT.